Listed below are T cell receptor beta chains from one sample, sequenced in a study of cytomegalovirus exposure and HLA in healthy donors. Method: immunoSEQ multiplex PCR; TCRdb's copy keeps in-frame clones and lacks some. The repertoire holds 110,000 or so clones, with 70% to 80% as singletons. Sequenced material: PBMCs. Receptors originate from a man aged 50-59 years in good health and CMV-seropositive. Both conserved end residues are part of each CDR3. A D gene is named only where the DNA matches it firmly. A row's size may be missing; if present it is once, few, many or a size class.

size	V	J	D	CDR3	DNA
-	TRBV2	TRBJ2-7	-	CASSFNRDFGYF	TGTGCCAGCAGTTTCAACCGGGACTTTGGTTACTTC
once	TRBV6-1	TRBJ1-3	-	CASSLWGSGNTIYF	TGTGCCAGCAGTCTATGGGGCAGTGGAAACACCATATATTTT
-	TRBV10-3	TRBJ2-5	-	CATRDNSGETQYF	TGTGCCACTAGGGACAATTCAGGGGAGACCCAGTACTTC
-	TRBV5-1	TRBJ2-3	TRBD2	CASSPPLAGGPDTQYF	TGCGCCAGCAGCCCGCCCCTAGCGGGAGGCCCCGATACGCAGTATTTT
once	TRBV19	TRBJ1-4	-	CASSLQRNEKLFF	TGTGCCAGTAGCCTTCAGCGGAATGAAAAACTGTTTTTT
-	TRBV2	TRBJ1-2	-	CASSETERYGYTF	TGTGCCAGCAGTGAGACGGAGAGATATGGCTACACCTTC
-	TRBV4-1	TRBJ2-7	TRBD1	CASSIRQGTNAPYEQYF	TGCGCCAGCAGCATCCGACAGGGGACAAATGCCCCCTACGAGCAGTACTTC
-	TRBV5-1	TRBJ1-1	-	CASSFKGGGNTEAFF	TGCGCCAGCAGCTTTAAGGGAGGAGGAAACACTGAAGCTTTCTTT
-	TRBV28	TRBJ2-1	-	CASSLPAASYEQFF	TGTGCCAGCAGTTTGCCGGCGGCATCATATGAGCAGTTCTTC
-	TRBV28	TRBJ2-4	TRBD1	CASRQGFGNIQYF	TGTGCCAGCAGACAGGGGTTCGGAAACATTCAGTACTTC
-	TRBV7-3	TRBJ2-3	TRBD2	CASSRGLAGERDTQYF	TGTGCCAGCAGCCGAGGACTAGCGGGGGAGAGGGATACGCAGTATTTT
-	TRBV7-7	TRBJ2-5	TRBD2	CASSLGGRGAETQYF	TGTGCCAGCAGCTTAGGCGGGAGGGGCGCGGAGACCCAGTACTTC
-	TRBV19	TRBJ2-6	-	CASSITAGIRGANVLTF	TGTGCCAGTAGTATTACAGCCGGTATTAGGGGGGCCAACGTCCTGACTTTC
once	TRBV14	TRBJ1-6	-	CASSQRGVSSPLHF	TGTGCCAGCAGCCAACGCGGGGTTTCTTCACCCCTCCACTTT
-	TRBV19	TRBJ2-7	TRBD2	CASSTLAGGPYEQYF	TGTGCCAGTAGTACCCTAGCGGGAGGTCCCTACGAGCAGTACTTC
-	TRBV11-2	TRBJ1-4	-	CASSWAGDTSEKLFF	TGTGCCAGCAGCTGGGCCGGGGATACGAGTGAAAAACTGTTTTTT
-	TRBV7-2	TRBJ1-4	-	CASSSGQPEKLFF	TGTGCCAGCAGCTCCGGACAACCTGAAAAACTGTTTTTT
-	TRBV6-1	TRBJ1-4	TRBD1	CASSEAGTGRKLFF	TGTGCCAGCAGTGAAGCGGGGACAGGCCGAAAACTGTTTTTT